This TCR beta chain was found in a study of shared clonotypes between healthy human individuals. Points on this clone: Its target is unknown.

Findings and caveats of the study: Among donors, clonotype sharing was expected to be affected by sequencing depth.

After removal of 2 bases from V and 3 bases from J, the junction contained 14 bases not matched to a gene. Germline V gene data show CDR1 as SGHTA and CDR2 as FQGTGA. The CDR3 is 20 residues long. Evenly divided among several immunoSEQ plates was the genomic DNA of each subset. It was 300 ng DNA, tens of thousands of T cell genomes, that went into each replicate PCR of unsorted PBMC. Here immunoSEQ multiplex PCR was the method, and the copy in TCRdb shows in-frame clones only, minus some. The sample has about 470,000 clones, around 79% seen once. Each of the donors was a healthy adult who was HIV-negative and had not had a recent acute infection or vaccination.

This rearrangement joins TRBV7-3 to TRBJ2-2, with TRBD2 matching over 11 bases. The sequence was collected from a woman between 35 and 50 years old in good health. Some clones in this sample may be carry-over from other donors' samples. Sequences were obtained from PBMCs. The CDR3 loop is CASSLEVSGRAPPHTGELFF. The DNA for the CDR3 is TGTGCCAGCAGCTTAGAAGTTAGCGGGAGGGCCCCCCCCCACACCGGGGAGCTGTTTTTT.